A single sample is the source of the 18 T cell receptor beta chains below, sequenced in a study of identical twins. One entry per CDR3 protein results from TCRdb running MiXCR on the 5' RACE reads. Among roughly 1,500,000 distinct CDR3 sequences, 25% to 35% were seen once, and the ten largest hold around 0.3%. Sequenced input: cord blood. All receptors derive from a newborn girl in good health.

Here the CDR3 reads CASSLPGSSSLGTEAFF. The CDR3 nucleotides read TGTGCCAGCAGCCTGCCGGGCAGCTCCAGCTTGGGGACTGAAGCTTTCTTT. J is TRBJ1-1 and V is TRBV5-6; D not certain. Germline CDR1 SGHDT, CDR2 YYEEEE. The CDR3 sequence is 17 residues long. The V end was cut by 4 bases, the J end by 5 bases, with 24 bases between.

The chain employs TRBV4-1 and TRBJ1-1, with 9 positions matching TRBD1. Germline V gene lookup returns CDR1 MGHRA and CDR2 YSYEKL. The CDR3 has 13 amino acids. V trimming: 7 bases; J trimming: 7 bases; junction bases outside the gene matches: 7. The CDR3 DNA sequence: TGCGCCAGCATAGGACAGGGGCTCCATGAAGCTTTCTTT. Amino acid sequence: CASIGQGLHEAFF.

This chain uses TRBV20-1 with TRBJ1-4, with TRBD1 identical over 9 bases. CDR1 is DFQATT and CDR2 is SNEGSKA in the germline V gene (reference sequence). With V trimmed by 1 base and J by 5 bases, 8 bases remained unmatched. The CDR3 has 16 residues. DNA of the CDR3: TGCAGTGCTAGAGCGGGACAGGGTCGAATAAATGAAAAACTGTTTTTT. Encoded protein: CSARAGQGRINEKLFF.

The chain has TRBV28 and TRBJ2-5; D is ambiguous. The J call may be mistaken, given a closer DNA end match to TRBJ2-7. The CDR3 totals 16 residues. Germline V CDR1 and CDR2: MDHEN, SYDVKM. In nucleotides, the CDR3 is TGTGCCAGCAGTTTCGATGTACGGATAGGTTCCTACGAGCAGTACTTC. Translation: CASSFDVRIGSYEQYF.

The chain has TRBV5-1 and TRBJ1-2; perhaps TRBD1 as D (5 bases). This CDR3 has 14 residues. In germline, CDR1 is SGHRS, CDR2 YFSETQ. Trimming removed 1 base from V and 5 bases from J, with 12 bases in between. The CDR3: CASSLPQEGYGYTF. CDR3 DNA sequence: TGCGCCAGCAGCTTGCCTCAAGAGGGGTATGGCTACACCTTC. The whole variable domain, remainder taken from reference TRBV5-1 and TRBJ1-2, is KAGVTQTPRYLIKTRGQQVTLSCSPISGHRSVSWYQQTPGQGLQFLFEYFSETQRNKGNFPGRFSGRQFSNSRSEMNVSTLELGDSALYLCASSLPQEGYGYTFGSGTRLTVV.

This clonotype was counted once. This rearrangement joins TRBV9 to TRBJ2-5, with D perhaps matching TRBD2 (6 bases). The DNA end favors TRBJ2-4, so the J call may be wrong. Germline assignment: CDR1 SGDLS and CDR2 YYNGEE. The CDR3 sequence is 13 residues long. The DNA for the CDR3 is TGTGCCAGCAGCCCCCGGCGGGACGACATTCAGTACTTC. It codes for CASSPRRDDIQYF.

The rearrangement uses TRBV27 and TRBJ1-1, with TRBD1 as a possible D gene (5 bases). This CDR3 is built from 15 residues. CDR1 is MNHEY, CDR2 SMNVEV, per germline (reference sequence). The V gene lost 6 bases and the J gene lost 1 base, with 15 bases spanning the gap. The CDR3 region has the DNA TGTGCCAGCAGGACGGCGGGGCAGGGGAACACTGAAGCTTTCTTT. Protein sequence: CASRTAGQGNTEAFF.

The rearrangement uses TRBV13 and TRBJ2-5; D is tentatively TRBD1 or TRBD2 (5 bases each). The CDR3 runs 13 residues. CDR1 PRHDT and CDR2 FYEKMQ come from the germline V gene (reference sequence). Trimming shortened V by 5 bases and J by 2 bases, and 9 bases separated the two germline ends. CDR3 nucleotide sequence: TGTGCCAGCAGCAAGGGACCGCAAGAGACCCAGTACTTC. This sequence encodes CASSKGPQETQYF.

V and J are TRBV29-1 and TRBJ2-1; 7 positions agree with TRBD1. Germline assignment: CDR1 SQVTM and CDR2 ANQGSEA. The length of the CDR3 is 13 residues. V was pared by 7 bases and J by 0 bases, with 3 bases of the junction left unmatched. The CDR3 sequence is CSEAGGSYNEQFF. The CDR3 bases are TGCAGCGAGGCAGGGGGCTCCTACAATGAGCAGTTCTTC.

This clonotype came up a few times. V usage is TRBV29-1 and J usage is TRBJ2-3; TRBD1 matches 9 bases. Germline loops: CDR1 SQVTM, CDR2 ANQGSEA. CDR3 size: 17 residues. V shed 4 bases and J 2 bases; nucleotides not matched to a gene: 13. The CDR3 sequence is CSVVGARDRALTDTQYF. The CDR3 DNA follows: TGCAGCGTTGTAGGGGCCCGGGACAGGGCCCTCACAGATACGCAGTATTTT.

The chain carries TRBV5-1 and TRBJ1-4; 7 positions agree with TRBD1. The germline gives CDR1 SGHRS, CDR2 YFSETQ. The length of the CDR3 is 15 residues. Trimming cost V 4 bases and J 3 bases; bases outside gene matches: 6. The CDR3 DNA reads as TGCGCCAGCAGCCCACAGACAGGGTCTAATGAAAAACTGTTTTTT. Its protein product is CASSPQTGSNEKLFF.

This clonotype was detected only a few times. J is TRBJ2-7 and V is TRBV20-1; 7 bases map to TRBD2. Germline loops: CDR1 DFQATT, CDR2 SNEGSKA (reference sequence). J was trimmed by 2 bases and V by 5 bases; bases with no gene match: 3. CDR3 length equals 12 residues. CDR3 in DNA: TGCAGTGCTGGACTAGTTCCCTACGAGCAGTACTTC. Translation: CSAGLVPYEQYF.

The CDR3 nucleotides read TGTGCCATCAGTGGGCGACTAGCGGGGACCCGGACCTACAATGAGCAGTTCTTC. This sequence encodes CAISGRLAGTRTYNEQFF. This chain joins TRBV10-3 and TRBJ2-1, with 11 bases fitting TRBD2. CDR1 and CDR2 from the germline V gene are ENHRY and SYGVKD. J was trimmed by 2 bases and V by 4 bases; bases with no gene match: 10. This CDR3 comprises 18 residues.

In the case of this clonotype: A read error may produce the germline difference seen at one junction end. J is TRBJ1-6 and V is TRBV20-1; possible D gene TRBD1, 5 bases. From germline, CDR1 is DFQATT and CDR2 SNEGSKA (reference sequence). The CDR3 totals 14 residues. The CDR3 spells CSARGGWEDSPPHF. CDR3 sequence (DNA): TGCAGTGCTAGAGGGGGCTGGGAAGATTCACCCCCCCACTTT.

As DNA, the CDR3 is TGTGCCAGCAGCCCGACACGAACTAGCGGGAATTACAATGAGCAGTTCTTC. Translation gives CASSPTRTSGNYNEQFF. This rearrangement joins TRBV4-2 to TRBJ2-1; 10 bases agree with TRBD2. The CDR3 totals 17 residues. J lost 4 bases, V lost 4 bases, and 10 bases had no gene match. In germline, CDR1 is LGHNA, CDR2 YNFKEQ.

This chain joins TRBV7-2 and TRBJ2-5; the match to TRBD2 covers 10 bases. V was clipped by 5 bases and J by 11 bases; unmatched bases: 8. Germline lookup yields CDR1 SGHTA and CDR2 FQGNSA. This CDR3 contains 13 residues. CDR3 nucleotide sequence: TGTGCCAGCAGCCGACTAGCGGGTTTTGAGCAGTACTTC. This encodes CASSRLAGFEQYF.

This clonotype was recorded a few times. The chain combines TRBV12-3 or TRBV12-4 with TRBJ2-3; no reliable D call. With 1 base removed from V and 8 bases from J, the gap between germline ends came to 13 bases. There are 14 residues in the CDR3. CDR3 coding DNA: TGTGCCAGCAGTTTAGGGACGCCGCCCGGTACGCAGTATTTT. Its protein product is CASSLGTPPGTQYF.

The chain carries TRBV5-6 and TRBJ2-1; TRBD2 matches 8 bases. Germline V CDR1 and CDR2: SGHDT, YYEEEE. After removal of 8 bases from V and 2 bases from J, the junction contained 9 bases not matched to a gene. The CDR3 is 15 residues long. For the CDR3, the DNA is TGTGCCAGTCTGGAGCGGGAGCGACCCTACAATGAGCAGTTCTTC. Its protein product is CASLERERPYNEQFF.